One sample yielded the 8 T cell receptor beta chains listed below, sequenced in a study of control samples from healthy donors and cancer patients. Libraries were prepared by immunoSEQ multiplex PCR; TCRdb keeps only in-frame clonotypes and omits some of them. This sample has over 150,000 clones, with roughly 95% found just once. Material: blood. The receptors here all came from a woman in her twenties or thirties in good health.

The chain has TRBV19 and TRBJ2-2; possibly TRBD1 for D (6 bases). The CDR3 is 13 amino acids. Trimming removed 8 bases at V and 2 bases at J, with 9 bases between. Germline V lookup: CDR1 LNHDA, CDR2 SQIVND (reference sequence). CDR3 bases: TGTGCCAGTGGGGACACTAACACCGGGGAGCTGTTTTTT. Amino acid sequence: CASGDTNTGELFF.

The CDR3 coding sequence is TGCAGCGTGTTACGGGACCGCACAGATACGCAGTATTTT. Amino acid sequence: CSVLRDRTDTQYF. This chain links TRBV29-1 with TRBJ2-3; D is tentatively TRBD1 or TRBD2 (5 bases each). The CDR3 extends over 13 amino acids. Trimming pared 6 bases from V and 1 base from J, leaving 11 bases between. The germline gives CDR1 SQVTM, CDR2 ANQGSEA.

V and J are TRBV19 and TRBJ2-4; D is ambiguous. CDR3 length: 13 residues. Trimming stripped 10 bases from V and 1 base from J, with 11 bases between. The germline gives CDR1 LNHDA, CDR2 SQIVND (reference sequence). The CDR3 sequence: CATVGQAKNIQYF. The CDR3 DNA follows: TGTGCCACCGTGGGCCAGGCCAAAAACATTCAGTACTTC.

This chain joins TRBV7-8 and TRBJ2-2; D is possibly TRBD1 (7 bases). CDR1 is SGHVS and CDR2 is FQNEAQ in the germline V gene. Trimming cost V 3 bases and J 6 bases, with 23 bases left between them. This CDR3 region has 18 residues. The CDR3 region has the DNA TGTGCCAGCAGCTTTTATATCCGACAGGGTCGGAGGGCCGGGGAGCTGTTTTTT. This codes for CASSFYIRQGRRAGELFF.

CDR3 in amino acids: CASSFGRGNTIYF. The CDR3 coding sequence is TGTGCCAGCAGCTTCGGCAGGGGAAACACCATATATTTT. This sequence joins TRBV7-3 and TRBJ1-3; D not resolved. This CDR3 spans 13 amino acids. Germline CDR1 SGHTA, CDR2 FQGTGA. The V gene lost 3 bases and the J gene lost 4 bases, with 7 bases spanning the gap.

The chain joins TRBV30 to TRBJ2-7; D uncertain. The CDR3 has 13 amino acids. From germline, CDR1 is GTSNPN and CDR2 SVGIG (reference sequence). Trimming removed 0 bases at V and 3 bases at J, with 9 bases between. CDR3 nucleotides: TGTGCCTGGAGTGTATTGTCGAGCTACGAGCAGTACTTC. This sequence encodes CAWSVLSSYEQYF.

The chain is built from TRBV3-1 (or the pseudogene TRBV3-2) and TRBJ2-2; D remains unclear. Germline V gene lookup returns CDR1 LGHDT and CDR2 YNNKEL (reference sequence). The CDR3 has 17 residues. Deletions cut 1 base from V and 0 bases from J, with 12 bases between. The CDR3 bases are TGTGCCAGCAGCCAAGTATCTATAACACCGAACACCGGGGAGCTGTTTTTT. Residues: CASSQVSITPNTGELFF.

The CDR3 coding sequence is TGTGCCACCAGTGATTTCCCCTTGGCTAGCGGGAGTACAGATACGCAGTATTTT. Translating it yields CATSDFPLASGSTDTQYF. This chain uses TRBV24-1 with TRBJ2-3; 10 nucleotides align to TRBD2. Germline V gene lookup returns CDR1 KGHDR and CDR2 SFDVKD. Trimming removed 1 base from V and 3 bases from J; junction bases left unmatched: 9. This CDR3 contains 18 residues.